What follows are 27 T cell receptor beta chains derived from one specimen sequenced in a study of cytomegalovirus exposure and HLA in healthy donors. This PCR relied on a set of 60 Vbeta primers and 13 Jbeta primers. Using immunoSEQ multiplex PCR, the repertoire was profiled, and TCRdb retains in-frame clones only, with some absent. The repertoire has about 190,000 clones, around 75% of them found once; the top ten carry around 6%. Sample: PBMCs. These receptors all stem from a woman aged 25-40 years in good health and CMV-seropositive.

The J gene is TRBJ2-2, the V gene TRBV28; TRBD1 is a possible D gene (6 bases). Germline V lookup: CDR1 MDHEN, CDR2 SYDVKM. Trimming took off 3 bases at V and 3 bases at J, with 8 bases between the two ends. The CDR3 runs to 14 residues. The CDR3 nucleotides are TGTGCCAGCAGTTTTGACAGGTACACCGGGGAGCTGTTTTTT. Protein sequence: CASSFDRYTGELFF.

The rearrangement links TRBV7-8 to TRBJ2-2, with 8 bases that match TRBD1. V lost 5 bases, J lost 7 bases, and 12 bases stayed unmatched. CDR3 length: 16 residues. Germline V CDR1 and CDR2: SGHVS, FQNEAQ. CDR3 DNA sequence: TGTGCCAGCAGCCCCCGGACAGGGCGGTACAGCGGGGAGCTGTTTTTT. It codes for CASSPRTGRYSGELFF.

The chain joins TRBV6-5 to TRBJ1-1; 7 bases fit TRBD1. This CDR3 spans 15 amino acids. With V trimmed by 2 bases and J by 0 bases, 3 bases remained unmatched. Looked up from germline, CDR1 is MNHEY and CDR2 is SVGAGI. This CDR3 is CASSYGQVMNTEAFF. CDR3 nucleotides: TGTGCCAGCAGTTACGGACAGGTCATGAACACTGAAGCTTTCTTT.

The chain employs TRBV6-1 and TRBJ2-7; 7 bases agree with TRBD1. Trimming removed 2 bases from V and 3 bases from J; junction bases left unmatched: 4. The CDR3 contains 14 residues. CDR1 and CDR2 (germline): MNHNS, SASEGT. CDR3 DNA sequence: TGTGCCAGCAGTGAAACCGGGACAGTCTACGAGCAGTACTTC. Translation: CASSETGTVYEQYF.

In this sample, this clone turned up a few times. This chain joins TRBV6-5 and TRBJ2-1; TRBD2 might be the D (5 bases). V gave up 8 bases and J gave up 0 bases, with 8 bases separating them. The CDR3 spans 13 residues. Germline V lookup: CDR1 MNHEY, CDR2 SVGAGI. The CDR3 protein is CASAGLSYNEQFF. In DNA, the CDR3 is TGTGCCAGCGCGGGTCTCTCCTACAATGAGCAGTTCTTC.

V and J are TRBV5-1 and TRBJ1-1; a possible D gene is TRBD1 (6 bases). From germline, CDR1 is SGHRS and CDR2 YFSETQ. The CDR3 length is 13 residues. Trimming pared 4 bases from V and 10 bases from J, leaving 17 bases between. In DNA form, the CDR3 reads TGCGCCAGCAGCAGAGGACAGCAAGAGGGAGCTTTCTTT. This codes for CASSRGQQEGAFF.

The rearrangement uses TRBV5-1 and TRBJ2-1; 7 nucleotides agree with TRBD2. CDR1 and CDR2 from the germline V gene are SGHRS and YFSETQ. This CDR3 is built from 15 residues. The V gene end was trimmed by 4 bases and the J gene end by 0 bases; junction bases not matched to a gene: 4. The CDR3 region has the DNA TGCGCCAGCAGCCCAGCGGGGATCTCCTACAATGAGCAGTTCTTC. This codes for CASSPAGISYNEQFF.

The chain recombines TRBV10-3 with TRBJ2-3, with D uncertain. This CDR3 is built from 13 residues. Germline assignment: CDR1 ENHRY and CDR2 SYGVKD. V was shortened by 11 bases and J by 0 bases, with 12 bases between the two germline ends. The CDR3 here is CAARAPSTDTQYF. Here the CDR3 DNA reads TGTGCCGCCCGCGCACCTAGCACAGATACGCAGTATTTT.

Points on this clone: Mismatch with germline at one junction end may stem from a read error. The chain uses TRBV20-1 and TRBJ1-2; D ambiguous. The CDR3 is made up of 10 amino acids. CDR1 is DFQATT and CDR2 is SNEGSKA in the germline V gene (reference sequence). The CDR3 region is CSARAEGVSF. CDR3 DNA sequence: TGCAGTGCTAGAGCTGAGGGCGTCTCCTTC.

This clone was recorded only once. V gene TRBV4-1 combines with J gene TRBJ1-1; D is unresolved. Trimming stripped 3 bases from V and 3 bases from J, with 17 bases between. The CDR3 has 16 residues. CDR1 is MGHRA and CDR2 is YSYEKL in the germline V gene. Here the CDR3 DNA reads TGCGCCAGCAGCCATGCCGAGGTGGGGAGAGACACTGAAGCTTTCTTT. This sequence encodes CASSHAEVGRDTEAFF.

V gene TRBV27 combines with J gene TRBJ2-7; 14 bases map to TRBD2. The CDR3 loop spans 15 amino acids. In germline, CDR1 is MNHEY, CDR2 SMNVEV (reference sequence). With 5 bases clipped from V and 7 bases from J, the junction kept 7 bases outside the gene matches. The CDR3 protein is CASSPGLAGVREQYF. Written as DNA, the CDR3 is TGTGCCAGCAGTCCGGGACTAGCGGGAGTGCGGGAGCAGTACTTC.

The CDR3: CASSLHGTGTLGSYEQYF. CDR3 sequence (DNA): TGTGCCAGCAGCTTACATGGGACAGGCACCTTGGGCTCCTACGAGCAGTACTTC. The chain combines TRBV7-2 with TRBJ2-7; 8 bases are shared with TRBD1. Germline trimming cut 2 bases from V and 0 bases from J; bases unmatched to any gene: 12. Looked up from germline, CDR1 is SGHTA and CDR2 is FQGNSA. The CDR3 covers 18 residues.

There are a few counts of this clone. The chain is built from TRBV20-1 and TRBJ1-1; no reliable D call. Trimming stripped 6 bases from V and 4 bases from J, with 9 bases between. Germline V gene sequence: CDR1 DFQATT, CDR2 SNEGSKA (reference sequence). The CDR3 length is 11 residues. CDR3 loop: CSAIVGTEAFF. The CDR3 DNA reads TGCAGTGCCATTGTCGGCACTGAAGCTTTCTTT.

The table lists this clone with a count of one. This chain joins TRBV5-8 and TRBJ2-1, with a weak D call TRBD2 (5 bases). CDR1 SGHTS and CDR2 YDEGEE come from the germline V gene. This CDR3 is built from 15 residues. The V end lost 6 bases, the J end lost 0 bases, and 13 bases lay between the germline ends. The CDR3 is CASTLSVGSYNEQFF. CDR3 in DNA: TGTGCCAGCACCCTTAGCGTAGGCTCCTACAATGAGCAGTTCTTC.

The chain recombines TRBV5-6 with TRBJ1-4, with D maybe TRBD1 (5 bases). Germline values: CDR1 SGHDT, CDR2 YYEEEE. The germline V and J ends were trimmed by 4 bases and 7 bases, with 14 bases remaining between them. The CDR3 length is 14 residues. CDR3 coding DNA: TGTGCCAGCAGCGTCGGGACTGCGCCTGAAAAACTGTTTTTT. This encodes CASSVGTAPEKLFF.

The rearrangement links TRBV19 to TRBJ2-7; the D gene is possibly TRBD1 (6 bases). Looked up from germline, CDR1 is LNHDA and CDR2 is SQIVND (reference sequence). CDR3 length: 14 residues. V lost 3 bases and J 2 bases, leaving 11 bases between the germline ends. This chain's CDR3 is CASSIVWGPYEQYF. Written as DNA, the CDR3 is TGTGCCAGTAGTATCGTCTGGGGGCCCTACGAGCAGTACTTC.

Only a few counts were recorded for this clone. CDR3 region: CASSLGRGREKLFF. The CDR3 nucleotides are TGTGCCAGCAGCTTGGGCAGGGGGCGCGAAAAACTGTTTTTT. The V call is TRBV7-2, the J call TRBJ1-4, with 8 bases fitting TRBD1. The CDR3 has 14 residues. The ends lost 3 bases at V and 8 bases at J; junction bases unmatched: 5. Per germline, CDR1 SGHTA and CDR2 FQGNSA. The full variable domain, in which reference TRBV7-2 and TRBJ1-4 provide the parts outside the CDR3, is GAGVSQSPSNKVTEKGKDVELRCDPISGHTALYWYRQSLGQGLEFLIYFQGNSAPDKSGLPSDRFSAERTGGSVSTLTIQRTQQEDSAVYLCASSLGRGREKLFFGSGTQLSVL.

This chain joins TRBV15 and TRBJ2-1; D call uncertain. V lost 3 bases and J 8 bases, leaving 8 bases between the germline ends. CDR3 length equals 12 residues. The V gene's germline CDR1 is LNHNV and CDR2 YYDKDF (reference sequence). The CDR3 here is CATSRATYEQFF. For the CDR3, the DNA is TGTGCCACCAGCAGGGCAACGTATGAGCAGTTCTTC.

This sequence joins TRBV11-2 and TRBJ2-7; tentatively, D is TRBD1 (7 bases). Germline V lookup: CDR1 SGHAT, CDR2 FQNNGV. Trimming left V 5 bases short and J 3 bases short, with 20 bases between. There are 16 residues in the CDR3. This chain's CDR3 is CASSGQEEGAYYEQYF. Written as DNA, the CDR3 is TGTGCCAGCAGCGGGCAAGAGGAGGGGGCCTACTACGAGCAGTACTTC.

V and J are TRBV7-9 and TRBJ1-4, with TRBD1 as a possible D gene (6 bases). CDR3 length: 14 amino acids. The V gene lost 5 bases and the J gene lost 4 bases, with 11 bases spanning the gap. Germline values: CDR1 SEHNR, CDR2 FQNEAQ (reference sequence). This chain's CDR3 is CASSPSRGNEKLFF. In nucleotides, the CDR3 is TGTGCCAGCAGCCCGAGCAGGGGTAATGAAAAACTGTTTTTT. The full variable domain, completed using reference TRBV7-9 and TRBJ1-4, is DTGVSQNPRHKITKRGQNVTFRCDPISEHNRLYWYRQTLGQGPEFLTYFQNEAQLEKSRLLSDRFSAERPKGSFSTLEIQRTEQGDSAMYLCASSPSRGNEKLFFGSGTQLSVL.

This clone was observed a single time. This rearrangement joins TRBV2 to TRBJ2-1, with TRBD1 as a possible D gene (5 bases). The V end lost 6 bases, the J end lost 4 bases, and 7 bases lay between the germline ends. CDR1 and CDR2 from the germline V gene are SNHLY and FYNNEI. The CDR3 spans 12 residues. The CDR3 DNA reads as TGTGCCAGCAGAGGGGCTTACAATGAGCAGTTCTTC. Protein: CASRGAYNEQFF. Filled out from reference TRBV2 and TRBJ2-1, the complete variable domain reads EPEVTQTPSHQVTQMGQEVILRCVPISNHLYFYWYRQILGQKVEFLVSFYNNEISEKSEIFDDQFSVERPDGSNFTLKIRSTKLEDSAMYFCASRGAYNEQFFGPGTRLTVL.

This clone was recorded a few times. The rearrangement uses TRBV10-1 and TRBJ1-1, with unresolved D. V was pared by 3 bases and J by 1 base, with 6 bases between. This CDR3 spans 13 amino acids. Looked up from germline, CDR1 is WNHNN and CDR2 is SYGVQD (reference sequence). CDR3 coding DNA: TGCGCCAGCAGTGATGCAGGGAACACTGAAGCTTTCTTT. It encodes CASSDAGNTEAFF.

The rearrangement uses TRBV2 and TRBJ2-1; D might be TRBD2 (6 bases). This CDR3 is 13 amino acids long. From germline, CDR1 is SNHLY and CDR2 FYNNEI. The germline V and J ends were trimmed by 10 bases and 12 bases, with 22 bases remaining between them. CDR3 nucleotides: TGTGCCACCCACCGGGACTCCCTCGCAAGGCAGTTCTTC. Amino acids: CATHRDSLARQFF.

This rearrangement joins TRBV21-1 to TRBJ2-5; the D call of TRBD1 is as the table states it, not checked on the DNA. TRBV21-1 is a documented pseudogene. This CDR3 is 17 amino acids long. The DNA for the CDR3 is TGTGCCAGCAGCAAAGGACGCCGACAGGGGGTTAAAGAGACCCAGTACTTC. It translates to CASSKGRRQGVKETQYF.

This clone was seen a single time. The V and J genes are TRBV28 and TRBJ1-4; D not certain. The CDR3 loop spans 12 amino acids. Trimming removed 7 bases from V and 0 bases from J, with 3 bases in between. The germline V gene has CDR1 MDHEN and CDR2 SYDVKM. The DNA of the CDR3 is TGTGCCAGCACCGCAACTAATGAAAAACTGTTTTTT. This translates into CASTATNEKLFF. The full variable domain, in which reference TRBV28 and TRBJ1-4 provide the parts outside the CDR3, is DVKVTQSSRYLVKRTGEKVFLECVQDMDHENMFWYRQDPGLGLRLIYFSYDVKMKEKGDIPEGYSVSREKKERFSLILESASTNQTSMYLCASTATNEKLFFGSGTQLSVL.

The CDR3 DNA follows: TGCGCCAGCAGCCAAGGTGCCAGGGAAGGCTACACCTTC. It codes for CASSQGAREGYTF. The V and J genes are TRBV4-3 and TRBJ1-2; maybe TRBD1 (5 bases). Trimming pared 1 base from V and 8 bases from J, leaving 11 bases between. Germline loops: CDR1 LGHNA, CDR2 YSLEER. The CDR3 has 13 amino acids.

The chain is built from TRBV6-5 and TRBJ1-6; maybe TRBD1 (6 bases). Trimming pared 7 bases from V and 9 bases from J, leaving 19 bases between. This CDR3 comprises 15 residues. Germline values: CDR1 MNHEY, CDR2 SVGAGI. CDR3 nucleotide sequence: TGTGCCAGCACCTGGGGGGGGCAAGCCGGTTCACCCCTCCACTTT. It specifies CASTWGGQAGSPLHF.